This TCR beta chain was sequenced for a study of CD8+ T cells in alopecia areata. About the research overall: Those treated were given oral tofacitinib at 5 to 10 mg twice daily. Tofacitinib continued for 6 to 18 months and was then withheld for 6 months.

General study points: Among patients, TCR sharing was less clear than in mice, a difference possibly due in part to HLA diversity in the patient population.

Germline assignment: CDR1 SGHVS and CDR2 FNYEAQ. The V and J ends lost 1 base and 8 bases respectively, with 8 bases between them. The CDR3 length is 13 residues. Regarding treatment: oral pan-JAK inhibitor, 5-10 mg twice daily. Patients with alopecia areata provided lesional scalp punch biopsies as well as peripheral blood. Of note for this clone: Its antigen is undetermined.

As the sequencing template, cDNA was produced by extracting RNA and reverse transcribing it. Clones were sequenced by immunoSEQ multiplex PCR, and TCRdb holds only the in-frame ones, with some missing. The table includes approximately 100,000 clones, 55% to 75% detected once. This material consisted of CD8+ T cells sorted from blood, taken at approximately week 60, from a patient treated with tofacitinib. This TCR was recovered from a human donor with alopecia areata. The chain is built from TRBV7-6 and TRBJ1-4; weak D call: TRBD1 (5 bases). The CDR3 spells CASSLGDGEKLFF. DNA for the CDR3: TGTGCCAGCAGCTTAGGGGACGGCGAAAAACTGTTTTTT.